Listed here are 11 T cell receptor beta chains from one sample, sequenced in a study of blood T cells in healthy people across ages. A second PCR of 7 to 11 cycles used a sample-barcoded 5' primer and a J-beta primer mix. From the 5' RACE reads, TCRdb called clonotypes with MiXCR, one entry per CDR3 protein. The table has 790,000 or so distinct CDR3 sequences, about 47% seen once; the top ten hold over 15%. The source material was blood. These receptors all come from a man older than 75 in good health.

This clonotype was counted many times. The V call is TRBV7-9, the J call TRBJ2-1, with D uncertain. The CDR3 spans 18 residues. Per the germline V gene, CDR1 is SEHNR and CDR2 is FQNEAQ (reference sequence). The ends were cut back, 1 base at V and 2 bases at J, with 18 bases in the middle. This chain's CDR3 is CASSLEVGWISPYNEQFF. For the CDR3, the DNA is TGTGCCAGCAGCTTAGAAGTTGGGTGGATTAGTCCCTACAATGAGCAGTTCTTC.

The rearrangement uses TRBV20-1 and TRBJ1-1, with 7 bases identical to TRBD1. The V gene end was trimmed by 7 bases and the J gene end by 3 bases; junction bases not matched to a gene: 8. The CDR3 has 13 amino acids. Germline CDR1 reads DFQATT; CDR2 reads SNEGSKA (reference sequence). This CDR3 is CSVKTGRDTEAFF. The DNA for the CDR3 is TGCAGTGTCAAGACAGGGAGGGACACTGAAGCTTTCTTT.

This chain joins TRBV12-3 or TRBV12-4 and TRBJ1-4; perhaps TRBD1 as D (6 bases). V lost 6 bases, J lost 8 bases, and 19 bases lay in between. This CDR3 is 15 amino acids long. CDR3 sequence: CASSLTTTGREKLFF. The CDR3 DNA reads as TGTGCCAGCAGCTTAACTACGACAGGAAGAGAAAAACTGTTTTTT.

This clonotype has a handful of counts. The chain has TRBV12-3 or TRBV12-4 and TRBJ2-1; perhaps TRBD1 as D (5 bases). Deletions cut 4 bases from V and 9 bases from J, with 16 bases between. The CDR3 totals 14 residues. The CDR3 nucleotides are TGTGCCAGCAGTTCCGGGCGAGGCAGGGCTGAGCAGTTCTTC. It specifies CASSSGRGRAEQFF.

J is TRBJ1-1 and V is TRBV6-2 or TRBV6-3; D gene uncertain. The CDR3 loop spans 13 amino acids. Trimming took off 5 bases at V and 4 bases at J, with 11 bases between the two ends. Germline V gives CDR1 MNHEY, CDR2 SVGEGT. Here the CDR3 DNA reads TGTGCCAGCAGTCAGGCAGGAGTCACTGAAGCTTTCTTT. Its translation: CASSQAGVTEAFF.

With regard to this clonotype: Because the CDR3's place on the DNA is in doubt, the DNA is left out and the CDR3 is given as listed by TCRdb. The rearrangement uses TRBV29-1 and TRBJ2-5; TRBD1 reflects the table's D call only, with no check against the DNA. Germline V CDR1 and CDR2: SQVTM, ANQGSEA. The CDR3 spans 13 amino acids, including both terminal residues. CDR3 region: CSVGGGNTGWGYF.

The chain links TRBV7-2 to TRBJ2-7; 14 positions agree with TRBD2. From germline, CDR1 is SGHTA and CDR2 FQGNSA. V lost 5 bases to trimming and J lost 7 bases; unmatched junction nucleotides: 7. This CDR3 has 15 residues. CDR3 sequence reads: CASSRLAGGPGEQYF. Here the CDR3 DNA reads TGTGCCAGCAGCCGACTAGCGGGAGGGCCGGGTGAGCAGTACTTC. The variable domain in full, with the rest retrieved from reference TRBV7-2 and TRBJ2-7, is GAGVSQSPSNKVTEKGKDVELRCDPISGHTALYWYRQSLGQGLEFLIYFQGNSAPDKSGLPSDRFSAERTGGSVSTLTIQRTQQEDSAVYLCASSRLAGGPGEQYFGPGTRLTVT.

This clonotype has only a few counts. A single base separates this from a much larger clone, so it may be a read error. The CDR3 loop reads CAGSLLAGANNEQFF. The CDR3 DNA is TGTGCCGGCAGTCTACTAGCGGGAGCCAACAATGAGCAGTTCTTC. J is TRBJ2-1 and V is TRBV12-3 or TRBV12-4, with 11 bases lining up with TRBD2. The CDR3 runs 15 residues.

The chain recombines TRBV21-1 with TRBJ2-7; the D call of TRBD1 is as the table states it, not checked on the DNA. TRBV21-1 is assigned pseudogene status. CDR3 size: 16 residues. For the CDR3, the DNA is TGTGCCAGCAGCAAAGAACCCGGGTGTAATTCCTACGAGCAGTACTTC. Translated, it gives CASSKEPGCNSYEQYF.

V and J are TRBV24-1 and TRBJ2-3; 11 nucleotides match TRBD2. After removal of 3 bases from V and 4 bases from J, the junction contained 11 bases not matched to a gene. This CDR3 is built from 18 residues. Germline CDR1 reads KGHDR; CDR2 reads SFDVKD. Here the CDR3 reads CATSDVPGLAGGSDTQYF. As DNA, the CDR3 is TGTGCCACCAGTGATGTCCCGGGTTTAGCGGGAGGGTCAGATACGCAGTATTTT.

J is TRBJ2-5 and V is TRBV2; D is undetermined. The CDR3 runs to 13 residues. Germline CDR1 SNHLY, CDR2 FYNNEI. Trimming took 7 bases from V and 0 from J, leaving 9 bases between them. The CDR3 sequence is CASKVHDQETQYF. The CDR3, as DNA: TGTGCCAGCAAAGTCCACGACCAAGAGACCCAGTACTTC.